The 21 T cell receptor beta chains reported below all come from one sample, sequenced in a study of human T cells and chemical hapten exposure (dated by TCRdb to 2020 to 2022). The time point label here, explained by the study, means: patch test 1, 2 weeks after DPC sensitization. This specimen's treatment or condition label, interpreted: therapeutic diphenylcyclopropenone sensitization with weekly scalp DPC. Receptor libraries were prepared by RACE. The listed sequencing device is NextSeq 500. TCRdb took the public reads, trimmed them with fastp at Q25, ran MiXCR for clone calling and kept in-frame beta chains. Rows are combined by CDR3 protein, so each entry shows the most common genes and DNA. The sample profile shows fewer than 95,000 distinct CDR3 sequences; roughly a tenth of them were found once. Around 2.2% of the sample belongs to the ten largest clones. The source was whole blood, collected in connection with sensitization to the hapten diphenylcyclopropenone (DPC). The receptors derive from a man between 35 and 55 years old with alopecia areata. Some clones in this sample may be carry-over from other donors' samples.

This clonotype was counted between two and nine times. This chain links TRBV2 with TRBJ2-7; the D is unclear. Germline V CDR1 and CDR2: SNHLY, FYNNEI. Trimming took off 2 bases at V and 2 bases at J, with 7 bases between the two ends. This CDR3 region has 13 residues. DNA of the CDR3: TGTGCCAGCAGTGAAAGCATGGCCTACGAGCAGTACGTC. This codes for CASSESMAYEQYV.

This clonotype was seen ten or more times. This chain uses TRBV20-1 with TRBJ2-3, with TRBD2 identical over 8 bases. Trimming at V came to 1 base and at J to 4 bases, leaving 7 bases not matched to a gene. There are 15 residues in the CDR3. The V gene's germline CDR1 is DFQATT and CDR2 SNEGSKA (reference sequence). CDR3 amino acids: CSARAIGLASDTQYF. The CDR3 DNA reads TGCAGTGCTAGAGCCATAGGACTAGCTTCAGATACGCAGTATTTT.

J is TRBJ2-1 and V is TRBV28, with D uncertain. The CDR3 has 12 residues. Trimming took 3 bases from V and 8 from J, leaving 8 bases between them. Germline lookup yields CDR1 MDHEN and CDR2 SYDVKM. In nucleotides, the CDR3 is TGTGCCAGCAGTTTGTCGGGTCATGAGCAGTTCTTC. Protein: CASSLSGHEQFF.

The V and J genes are TRBV6-2 or TRBV6-3 and TRBJ2-7; 7 nucleotides match TRBD2. The V gene's germline CDR1 is MNHEY and CDR2 SVGEGT. The CDR3 has 15 amino acids. After removal of 6 bases from V and 2 bases from J, the junction contained 10 bases not matched to a gene. CDR3: CASRASAGFTYEQYV. CDR3 in DNA: TGTGCCAGCAGGGCCTCAGCGGGGTTTACCTACGAGCAGTACGTC.

This clonotype was detected only a few times. The V call is TRBV29-1, the J call TRBJ2-1; maybe TRBD1 (5 bases). The CDR3 contains 14 residues. The germline V and J ends were trimmed by 4 bases and 5 bases, with 15 bases remaining between them. The V gene's germline CDR1 is SQVTM and CDR2 ANQGSEA. This CDR3 reads CSVVVPPGNNEQFF. CDR3 nucleotides: TGCAGCGTTGTTGTTCCCCCAGGGAACAATGAGCAGTTCTTC.

This clonotype was observed a few times. The rearrangement uses TRBV7-9 and TRBJ2-7; D possibly corresponds to TRBD1 (5 bases). Germline V gene data show CDR1 as SEHNR and CDR2 as FQNEAQ (reference sequence). The CDR3 is 13 amino acids. V was cut by 1 base and J by 4 bases, with 8 bases left in between. CDR3 in amino acids: CASSLVDNYEQYF. CDR3 sequence (DNA): TGTGCCAGCAGCTTAGTGGACAATTACGAGCAGTACTTC.

The gene calls are TRBV28 and TRBJ1-3; 7 nucleotides match TRBD1. Trimming took 3 bases from V and 4 from J; bases not matched to a gene: 6. This CDR3 comprises 15 residues. Per the germline V gene, CDR1 is MDHEN and CDR2 is SYDVKM. CDR3 sequence reads: CASSLGTVGGNTIYF. DNA for the CDR3: TGTGCCAGCAGTTTGGGGACAGTAGGAGGAAACACCATATATTTT. Full variable domain (rest looked up from reference TRBV28 and TRBJ1-3): DVKVTQSSRYLVKRTGEKVFLECVQDMDHENMFWYRQDPGLGLRLIYFSYDVKMKEKGDIPEGYSVSREKKERFSLILESASTNQTSMYLCASSLGTVGGNTIYFGEGSWLTVV.

This chain connects TRBV6-6 to TRBJ1-4; D perhaps matches TRBD1 (6 bases). V lost 5 bases and J lost 8, with 15 bases in between. The CDR3 consists of 14 residues. Germline values: CDR1 MNHNY, CDR2 SVGAGI (reference sequence). The CDR3 DNA is TGTGCCAGCAGTCTAGGGGGGGCCGAGGAAAAACTGTTTTTT. Translating gives CASSLGGAEEKLFF.

This clonotype occurred a few times. The CDR3 nucleotides read TGTGCCAGCAGCCAGGATATGGGGGCAGGACAAGAGACCCAGTACTTC. Translation: CASSQDMGAGQETQYF. This chain uses TRBV7-2 with TRBJ2-5; TRBD1 is a possible D gene (6 bases). Germline loops: CDR1 SGHTA, CDR2 FQGNSA. This CDR3 spans 16 amino acids. V shed 5 bases and J shed 2 bases, with 18 bases lying between them.

The chain employs TRBV28 and TRBJ2-1; D tentatively fits TRBD1 or TRBD2 (5 bases each). V lost 4 bases to trimming and J lost 7 bases, with 17 bases between them. Germline values: CDR1 MDHEN, CDR2 SYDVKM. CDR3 length: 15 residues. DNA of the CDR3: TGTGCCAGCAGTTCACTGGGGACCAGCAGGAATGAGCAGTTCTTC. This gives the protein CASSSLGTSRNEQFF.

This clonotype was seen only a few times. This chain links TRBV7-8 with TRBJ2-7; D possibly corresponds to TRBD1 (5 bases). This CDR3 is 12 amino acids long. The germline V and J ends were trimmed by 1 base and 8 bases, with 9 bases remaining between them. CDR1 is SGHVS, CDR2 FQNEAQ, per germline. CDR3 DNA sequence: TGTGCCAGCAGCTTAGGCCTGGGGCAGCAGTACTTC. It codes for CASSLGLGQQYF. Based on the CDR3 plus reference TRBV7-8 and TRBJ2-7, the full variable domain is GAGVSQSPRYKVAKRGQDVALRCDPISGHVSLFWYQQALGQGPEFLTYFQNEAQLDKSGLPSDRFFAERPEGSVSTLKIQRTQQEDSAVYLCASSLGLGQQYFGPGTRLTVT.

This clonotype was seen more than once but under ten times. The V gene is TRBV29-1, the J gene TRBJ1-5; the D gene is possibly TRBD1 (5 bases). The length of the CDR3 is 13 residues. Trimming stripped 7 bases from V and 4 bases from J, with 14 bases between. The germline V gene has CDR1 SQVTM and CDR2 ANQGSEA. The CDR3 is CSAVGGVNQPQHF. The CDR3 nucleotides read TGCAGCGCTGTGGGGGGAGTTAATCAGCCCCAGCATTTT.

This clonotype came up a few times. The rearrangement uses TRBV5-6 and TRBJ1-2; 9 bases are a match to TRBD1. Germline V CDR1 and CDR2: SGHDT, YYEEEE. With V trimmed by 3 bases and J by 6 bases, 3 bases remained unmatched. CDR3 length: 13 amino acids. In DNA, the CDR3 is TGTGCCAGCAGCTGGGACAGGGACCATGGCTACACCTTC. Translating gives CASSWDRDHGYTF.

J is TRBJ1-6 and V is TRBV5-1, with D possibly being TRBD1 (6 bases). The germline V gene encodes CDR1 SGHRS and CDR2 YFSETQ. The ends were cut back, 0 bases at V and 3 bases at J, with 10 bases in the middle. This CDR3 has 16 amino acids. CDR3 in DNA: TGCGCCAGCAGCTTGGTCCCAGGGGACTATAATTCACCCCTCCACTTT. Translating it yields CASSLVPGDYNSPLHF.

In this sample, this clonotype turned up a few times. The chain employs TRBV28 and TRBJ2-2; D not certain. Germline CDR1 and CDR2: MDHEN and SYDVKM. The CDR3 contains 14 residues. V shed 8 bases and J shed 5 bases, with 15 bases lying between them. The DNA for the CDR3 is TGTGCCAGCGGGCTTTTCGCTCAGACCGGGGAGCTGTTTTTT. Translated: CASGLFAQTGELFF.

Notes on this clonotype: A read error is possible here, since a much larger clone lies one base away. V gene TRBV6-5 combines with J gene TRBJ1-5; the D is unclear. The germline CDR1 and CDR2 sequences are MNHEY and SVGAGI. The CDR3 spans 13 residues. CDR3 in DNA: TGTGCCAGCCGCCGCACTGACAATCAGTCCCAGCATTTT. Protein: CASRRTDNQSQHF.

This clonotype was detected only a few times. The genes are TRBV11-3 and TRBJ2-1; 9 bases map to TRBD2. The CDR3 spans 17 residues. Germline loops: CDR1 SGHNT, CDR2 YENEEA. J was trimmed by 5 bases and V by 5 bases; bases with no gene match: 13. This CDR3 is CASSPRDKLAGHNEQFF. The CDR3 coding sequence is TGTGCCAGCAGCCCCCGGGACAAACTAGCGGGCCACAATGAGCAGTTCTTC.

The chain couples TRBV27 to TRBJ2-3, with D maybe TRBD1 (7 bases). The CDR3 totals 16 residues. Looked up from germline, CDR1 is MNHEY and CDR2 is SMNVEV (reference sequence). V gave up 10 bases and J gave up 5 bases, with 25 bases separating them. Written as DNA, the CDR3 is TGTGCCACTCTATCGAGGAGGGGGCCGGGAAGAGATACGCAGTATTTT. Amino acid sequence: CATLSRRGPGRDTQYF.

The table lists this clonotype with a few counts. This chain connects TRBV15 to TRBJ2-2; the match to TRBD2 covers 13 bases. The CDR3 sequence is 19 residues long. Germline V CDR1 and CDR2: LNHNV, YYDKDF (reference sequence). After removal of 3 bases from V and 2 bases from J, the junction contained 9 bases not matched to a gene. The CDR3 loop is CATSREQSGLAGNTGELFF. The CDR3 nucleotides are TGTGCCACCAGCAGGGAACAGTCGGGACTAGCGGGAAACACCGGGGAGCTGTTTTTT.

This clonotype was recorded a few times. This sequence joins TRBV19 and TRBJ2-5; perhaps TRBD2 as D (6 bases). This CDR3 region has 14 residues. CDR1 and CDR2 from the germline V gene are LNHDA and SQIVND (reference sequence). Trimming pared 5 bases from V and 2 bases from J, leaving 12 bases between. This CDR3 is CASSLLGTQETQYF. The CDR3 nucleotides read TGTGCCAGTAGTCTCCTCGGGACTCAAGAGACCCAGTACTTC.

This chain links TRBV29-1 with TRBJ1-1; no clear D gene. The CDR3 is made up of 11 amino acids. The germline V gene encodes CDR1 SQVTM and CDR2 ANQGSEA. The V end was cut by 4 bases, the J end by 11 bases, with 14 bases between. The CDR3 DNA sequence: TGCAGCGTTGGGGTGGAATTCGGCGCTTTCTTT. This encodes CSVGVEFGAFF.